Shown below are 15 T cell receptor beta chains from a single sample sequenced in a study of human T cells and chemical hapten exposure. From the RACE reads, TCRdb called clonotypes with MiXCR, one entry per CDR3 protein. The sample holds 85,000 or so distinct CDR3 sequences, about 10% seen once. Time point denoted: patch test 1, 2 weeks after DPC sensitization. The treatment is: therapeutic diphenylcyclopropenone sensitization with weekly scalp DPC. Sequencing was performed on whole blood, taken in connection with sensitization to the hapten diphenylcyclopropenone (DPC). These receptors came from a woman aged 50 to 60 with alopecia areata. Some clones in this sample may be carry-over from other donors' samples.

The gene calls are TRBV6-2 or TRBV6-3 and TRBJ2-1; 8 positions match TRBD2. The V and J ends lost 8 bases and 3 bases, in that order; junction bases with no gene match: 6. Per the germline V gene, CDR1 is MNHEY and CDR2 is SVGEGT. The CDR3 runs 14 residues. As DNA, the CDR3 is TGTGCCAGCTTAAGCGGGGGTTACTACAATGAGCAGTTCTTC. This sequence encodes CASLSGGYYNEQFF.

This clonotype was counted only a few times. This chain links TRBV27 with TRBJ1-1; 9 bases match TRBD1. Germline V gene data show CDR1 as MNHEY and CDR2 as SMNVEV (reference sequence). Trimming removed 5 bases from V and 1 base from J; junction bases left unmatched: 8. The CDR3 length is 16 residues. CDR3 nucleotide sequence: TGTGCCAGCAGTCAGGGACAGGGAGGGGGGAACACTGAAGCTTTCTTT. This encodes CASSQGQGGGNTEAFF.

This clonotype was seen a handful of times. The chain joins TRBV9 to TRBJ1-3; 7 bases match TRBD1. V lost 3 bases, J lost 3 bases, and 9 bases stayed unmatched. From germline, CDR1 is SGDLS and CDR2 YYNGEE. This CDR3 has 16 amino acids. CDR3 sequence: CASSAGQDWIGNTIYF. The CDR3, as DNA: TGTGCCAGCAGCGCCGGACAGGACTGGATTGGAAACACCATATATTTT. Full variable domain (rest looked up from reference TRBV9 and TRBJ1-3): DSGVTQTPKHLITATGQRVTLRCSPRSGDLSVYWYQQSLDQGLQFLIQYYNGEERAKGNILERFSAQQFPDLHSELNLSSLELGDSALYFCASSAGQDWIGNTIYFGEGSWLTVV.

The chain employs TRBV28 and TRBJ2-7; D might be TRBD1 (5 bases). The CDR3 runs to 11 residues. Germline V gene data show CDR1 as MDHEN and CDR2 as SYDVKM. V lost 7 bases, J lost 6 bases, and 10 bases lay in between. The CDR3 loop is CASTFQGEQYF. The CDR3, as DNA: TGTGCCAGCACCTTTCAGGGCGAGCAGTACTTC.

This clonotype has a handful of counts. The chain employs TRBV5-1 and TRBJ2-7, with a tentative D call TRBD2 (7 bases). V lost 1 base and J lost 7, with 15 bases in between. This CDR3 region has 14 residues. Germline CDR1 is SGHRS and CDR2 is YFSETQ. In DNA form, the CDR3 reads TGCGCCAGCAGCTTGACGGGGGGCTTGGTTGAGCAGTACTTC. It is translated as CASSLTGGLVEQYF.

This clonotype has a handful of counts. The rearrangement uses TRBV6-5 and TRBJ1-1, with D possibly matching TRBD1 (6 bases). The CDR3 has 15 residues. Germline values: CDR1 MNHEY, CDR2 SVGAGI. With 10 bases removed from V and 2 bases from J, the gap between germline ends came to 20 bases. The CDR3 sequence: CATTSHTGSNTEAFF. In DNA, the CDR3 is TGTGCCACCACATCCCATACAGGGAGTAACACTGAAGCTTTCTTT.

This clonotype has a handful of counts. The chain employs TRBV28 and TRBJ1-2; D is uncertain. This CDR3 has 14 residues. The V end was cut by 3 bases, the J end by 4 bases, with 12 bases between. Germline V gene lookup returns CDR1 MDHEN and CDR2 SYDVKM. This CDR3 is CASSFPRTTYGYTF. In DNA form, the CDR3 reads TGTGCCAGCAGTTTCCCAAGAACTACCTATGGCTACACCTTC.

This clonotype appeared a few times. The chain is built from TRBV20-1 and TRBJ1-5, with D uncertain. This CDR3 has 14 amino acids. V dropped 0 bases and J dropped 4 bases, with 10 bases sitting between them. In germline, CDR1 is DFQATT, CDR2 SNEGSKA (reference sequence). The DNA for the CDR3 is TGCAGTGCTAGAGATAGGAAAGGGAATCAGCCCCAGCATTTT. Amino acids: CSARDRKGNQPQHF.

This clonotype was picked up many times. The gene calls are TRBV6-6 and TRBJ1-1, with 10 nucleotides matching TRBD1. Trimming cost V 7 bases and J 4 bases; bases outside gene matches: 21. CDR1 and CDR2 (germline): MNHNY, SVGAGI (reference sequence). This CDR3 region has 19 residues. The CDR3 DNA follows: TGTGCCAGCAAGCCCCGAGACAGGGGGCGAAAGGAACCGACCACTGAAGCTTTCTTT. It codes for CASKPRDRGRKEPTTEAFF.

This clonotype was observed many times. J is TRBJ2-7 and V is TRBV28, with a possible D match to TRBD1 (5 bases). V lost 8 bases and J 3 bases, leaving 11 bases between the germline ends. Germline-derived CDR1 and CDR2 are MDHEN and SYDVKM. The CDR3 covers 12 residues. The CDR3 loop reads CASVDSFYEQYF. CDR3 nucleotide sequence: TGTGCCAGCGTCGACAGCTTCTACGAGCAGTACTTC.

The chain recombines TRBV6-5 with TRBJ2-5; tentatively, D is TRBD2 (6 bases). V gave up 3 bases and J gave up 2 bases, with 19 bases separating them. Germline loops: CDR1 MNHEY, CDR2 SVGAGI. There are 17 residues in the CDR3. CDR3 sequence reads: CASSYTGRAGPQETQYF. The CDR3 DNA reads TGTGCCAGCAGTTATACCGGCCGGGCGGGACCACAAGAGACCCAGTACTTC.

The chain employs TRBV6-2 or TRBV6-3 and TRBJ1-1; possibly TRBD1 for D (5 bases). Trimming removed 5 bases from V and 1 base from J, with 11 bases in between. Germline V CDR1 and CDR2: MNHEY, SVGEGT. This CDR3 is built from 14 residues. Here the CDR3 reads CASSHWGRNTEAFF. The CDR3 DNA follows: TGTGCCAGCAGTCACTGGGGACGGAACACTGAAGCTTTCTTT.

The chain is built from TRBV5-5 and TRBJ2-3; D is unresolved. The germline V gene has CDR1 SGHKS and CDR2 YYEKEE (reference sequence). CDR3 length equals 14 residues. V gave up 2 bases and J gave up 0 bases, with 7 bases separating them. The CDR3 DNA is TGTGCCAGCAGCTTTGTCCCTAGCACAGATACGCAGTATTTT. Encoded protein: CASSFVPSTDTQYF.

The rearrangement uses TRBV3-1 and TRBJ2-3; 10 bases are a match to TRBD1. The germline CDR1 and CDR2 sequences are LGHDT and YNNKEL (reference sequence). V lost 2 bases to trimming and J lost 4 bases; unmatched junction nucleotides: 6. CDR3 length equals 16 residues. The CDR3 reads CASSQRGTGVADTQYF. DNA for the CDR3: TGTGCCAGCAGCCAACGGGGGACAGGGGTTGCAGATACGCAGTATTTT.

This clonotype has a handful of counts. The genes are TRBV12-3 or TRBV12-4 and TRBJ2-4; D is perhaps TRBD1 (6 bases). Trimming cost V 6 bases and J 0 bases, with 15 bases left between them. CDR3 length: 16 residues. The CDR3 reads CASSSGTRLAKNIQYF. Written as DNA, the CDR3 is TGTGCCAGCAGCTCCGGGACAAGACTAGCCAAAAACATTCAGTACTTC.